Presented here are 8 T cell receptor beta chains from one specimen sequenced in a study of beta chain features in type 1 diabetes. Of the isolated RNA, all was reverse transcribed, and so the sequenced material was expressed TCRB transcripts. Using immunoSEQ multiplex PCR, the repertoire was profiled, and TCRdb retains in-frame clones only, with some absent. The sample includes over 500,000 clones, about 16% of them seen just once. Sequencing was performed on naive CD4+ T cells from blood. These receptors all stem from a man aged 18 to 29 in good health.

V is TRBV4-2 and J is TRBJ2-2, with 12 bases lining up with TRBD2. Germline lookup yields CDR1 LGHNA and CDR2 YNFKEQ. The CDR3 runs to 17 residues. The J segment lost 6 bases and the V segment lost 3 bases, leaving 8 bases of the junction unmatched. In DNA, the CDR3 is TGTGCCAGCAGCCAGAGACTAGCGGGAGAACCAGCCGGGGAGCTGTTTTTT. Translated, it gives CASSQRLAGEPAGELFF.

This clone has a count of ten or more. The chain recombines TRBV7-2 with TRBJ2-1, with D perhaps being TRBD1 or TRBD2 (6 bases each). Germline V gives CDR1 SGHTA, CDR2 FQGNSA. Between the trimmed V and J ends, which lost 7 bases and 10 bases, there was a span of 23 bases. The CDR3 spans 15 residues. CDR3 bases: TGTGCCAGCACACATACTTATCGGGGGCCCCTCGAGCAGTTCTTC. Translation gives CASTHTYRGPLEQFF.

The CDR3 DNA sequence: TGTGCCAGCAGCTTAAAGGGACAGGGCTCAACTAATGAAAAACTGTTTTTT. Translating gives CASSLKGQGSTNEKLFF. V usage is TRBV13 and J usage is TRBJ1-4; 9 bases are a match to TRBD1. Germline lookup yields CDR1 PRHDT and CDR2 FYEKMQ (reference sequence). V lost 2 bases and J lost 0; bases outside the gene matches: 4. This CDR3 is 17 amino acids long.

In the case of this clone: The same CDR3 also results from other DNA sequences found in this sample. The rearrangement joins TRBV2 to TRBJ1-1; D possibly corresponds to TRBD1 (6 bases). Germline-derived CDR1 and CDR2 are SNHLY and FYNNEI. The CDR3 runs to 14 residues. V was shortened by 3 bases and J by 4 bases, with 12 bases between the two germline ends. CDR3 DNA: TGTGCCAGCAGTGAGGCGAGGGGGGGCACTGAAGCTTTCTTT. This codes for CASSEARGGTEAFF.

The table lists this clone with many counts. The gene calls are TRBV14 and TRBJ2-1; D remains unclear. Germline loops: CDR1 SGHDN, CDR2 FVKESK. Trimming took off 2 bases at V and 9 bases at J, with 17 bases between the two ends. The CDR3 contains 15 residues. The CDR3 protein is CASSQIGSGRLEQFF. DNA of the CDR3: TGTGCCAGCAGCCAAATCGGCTCAGGACGACTTGAGCAGTTCTTC.

V gene TRBV2 combines with J gene TRBJ2-3, with TRBD2 matching 8 bases. The CDR3 contains 15 residues. The germline gives CDR1 SNHLY, CDR2 FYNNEI. Losses at the gene ends were 6 bases for V and 2 bases for J; bases not matched to a gene: 7. CDR3 sequence: CASSPRRGDTDTQYF. CDR3 nucleotides: TGTGCCAGCAGCCCACGGCGGGGGGACACAGATACGCAGTATTTT.

The chain joins TRBV7-9 to TRBJ2-1; 10 bases fit TRBD1. The germline V gene encodes CDR1 SEHNR and CDR2 FQNEAQ (reference sequence). The CDR3 sequence is 14 residues long. V dropped 2 bases and J dropped 6; count of bases not matched to a gene: 1. The CDR3 DNA reads as TGTGCCAGCAGCTTAAGGACAGGGGGCAATGAGCAGTTCTTC. Its translation: CASSLRTGGNEQFF.

This clone has just a few counts. The rearrangement uses TRBV14 and TRBJ2-6; D not resolved. CDR3 length: 14 residues. Germline values: CDR1 SGHDN, CDR2 FVKESK. V was trimmed by 4 bases and J by 1 base, leaving 5 bases between them. The chain's CDR3 is CASSRISGANVLTF. CDR3 coding DNA: TGTGCCAGCAGCCGAATATCTGGGGCCAACGTCCTGACTTTC.